This entry is about one TCR beta chain. What it binds is not known. This specimen comes from a study of post-analysis software for immune sequencing data. General study findings and limits: Relative to controls, patients had about 5 TRBV segments at higher frequency, with TRBV5-6, TRBV5-1 and TRBV20-1 among these. Compared with controls, patients showed significantly lower normalized Chao1 diversity. F measure clustering grouped samples strongly by preparation batch.

The ends were cut back, 1 base at V and 8 bases at J, with 18 bases in the middle. Germline values: CDR1 SGDLS, CDR2 YYNGEE. This CDR3 contains 15 residues. The library was made from cDNA and included unique molecular identifiers. TCRdb recomputed calls from the PCR reads with MiXCR, one row per CDR3 protein. Altogether around 710,000 distinct CDR3 sequences are present, roughly 50% being singletons, with the ten largest covering 4.9%. This rearrangement joins TRBV9 to TRBJ1-2; D possibly corresponds to TRBD1 (5 bases). The receptor was isolated from a girl under 18 with multiple sclerosis. Input material: blood. The chain's CDR3 is CASSVPRDGPGGYTF. As DNA, the CDR3 is TGTGCCAGCAGCGTACCCCGGGACGGCCCGGGGGGCTACACCTTC. The full variable domain, in which reference TRBV9 and TRBJ1-2 provide the parts outside the CDR3, is DSGVTQTPKHLITATGQRVTLRCSPRSGDLSVYWYQQSLDQGLQFLIQYYNGEERAKGNILERFSAQQFPDLHSELNLSSLELGDSALYFCASSVPRDGPGGYTFGSGTRLTVV.